A selection of T cell receptor beta chains follows, all from one sample in a study of blood T cell repertoires in COVID-19. TCRdb's copy holds only in-frame clones and misses some; the assay was immunoSEQ multiplex PCR. Seen here are some 250,000 clones, approximately 85% observed once, and the top ten hold approximately 2%. Sequenced: PBMCs or T cells enriched from blood (not recorded which). The receptors were sampled from a woman aged 50 to 60 who had recovered from COVID-19. The CDR3 runs from the conserved cysteine through the conserved F or W. The D gene is left open where the match is weak. The listing skips clone size in some rows; elsewhere it reads once, few, many or a size class.

v_call,j_call,d_call,clone_size,cdr3_aa,cdr3_nt
TRBV7-9,TRBJ2-3,NA,few,CASSLSGFTDTQYF,TGTGCCAGCAGCTTGAGCGGGTTCACAGATACGCAGTATTTT
TRBV13,TRBJ1-3,NA,few,CASSLWGRGNTIYF,TGTGCCAGCAGCTTATGGGGGCGTGGAAACACCATATATTTT
TRBV28,TRBJ1-1,NA,NA,CASSLAGGGPEAFF,TGTGCCAGCAGTTTAGCGGGAGGAGGACCTGAAGCTTTCTTT
TRBV12-5,TRBJ1-1,NA,NA,CASGLLFF,TGTGCTAGTGGTTTACTTTTCTTT
TRBV6-1,TRBJ1-1,NA,many,CASSELVENTEAFF,TGTGCCAGCAGTGAATTAGTAGAGAACACTGAAGCTTTCTTT
TRBV21-1,TRBJ1-2,NA,NA,CASMLLGQGNYGYTF,TGTGCCAGCATGCTACTGGGGCAGGGGAACTATGGCTACACCTTC
TRBV5-1,TRBJ1-2,NA,NA,CASSLGTAPLHYGYTF,TGCGCCAGCAGCTTGGGAACAGCTCCACTTCACTATGGCTACACCTTC
TRBV4-2,TRBJ2-3,NA,NA,CASSPGLYKTDTQYF,TGTGCCAGCAGCCCCGGACTATACAAGACAGATACGCAGTATTTT
TRBV2,TRBJ2-7,NA,NA,CASSDRAVMDEQYF,TGTGCCAGCAGTGACAGGGCAGTTATGGACGAGCAGTACTTC
TRBV19,TRBJ1-3,NA,NA,CASSTGRRFGNTIYF,TGTGCCAGTAGCACGGGGAGAAGGTTTGGAAACACCATATATTTT
TRBV5-6,TRBJ1-6,TRBD1,NA,CASSLKTGWNSPLHF,TGTGCCAGCAGCTTAAAGACAGGGTGGAATTCACCCCTCCACTTT
TRBV3-1/TRBV3-2,TRBJ2-6,NA,once,CASSQRSSGANVLTF,TGTGCCAGCAGCCAGCGGAGCTCTGGGGCCAACGTCCTGACTTTC
TRBV6-5,TRBJ2-7,NA,NA,CASSPWLGVSEQYF,TGTGCCAGCAGCCCCTGGTTAGGAGTCAGCGAGCAGTACTTC
TRBV19,TRBJ2-7,NA,NA,CASSIDFGQRSYEQYF,TGTGCCAGTAGTATAGATTTCGGACAGAGATCCTACGAGCAGTACTTC
TRBV30,TRBJ2-3,NA,few,CAWSVNPADTQYF,TGTGCCTGGAGTGTAAATCCGGCAGATACGCAGTATTTT
TRBV9,TRBJ1-2,TRBD1,NA,CASSDGTGSVGHYGYTF,TGTGCCAGCAGCGACGGGACAGGGAGCGTGGGGCACTATGGCTACACCTTC
TRBV6-5,TRBJ2-3,NA,NA,CASRVGHNTDTQYF,TGCGCCAGTAGGGTGGGGCATAACACAGATACGCAGTATTTT
TRBV5-1,TRBJ2-2,NA,once,CASSLAAGTNTGELFF,TGCGCCAGCAGCTTGGCTGCAGGAACGAACACCGGGGAGCTGTTTTTT
TRBV28,TRBJ1-2,TRBD1,NA,CASTLDRVYGYTF,TGTGCCAGCACCCTGGACAGGGTCTATGGCTACACCTTC
TRBV5-1,TRBJ2-3,NA,few,CASSQNTDTQYF,TGCGCCAGCAGCCAGAATACCGATACGCAGTATTTT
TRBV5-4,TRBJ2-3,NA,few,CASSQQIAADTQYF,TGTGCCAGCAGCCAACAGATAGCGGCAGATACGCAGTATTTT
TRBV20-1,TRBJ1-2,NA,NA,CSAPDSLRYTF,TGCAGTGCCCCGGACTCCCTCCGCTACACCTTC
TRBV10-3,TRBJ2-3,TRBD2,NA,CAIRTSGSDTDTQYF,TGTGCCATAAGGACTAGCGGGAGCGACACAGATACGCAGTATTTT
TRBV19,TRBJ2-7,TRBD1,NA,CASSRGTGVYEQYF,TGTGCCAGTAGCCGGGGGACAGGGGTTTACGAGCAGTACTTC
TRBV11-1,TRBJ2-7,NA,once,CASSLGRFGSGEQYF,TGTGCCAGCAGCTTAGGCAGGTTTGGGTCCGGCGAGCAGTACTTC
TRBV28,TRBJ1-1,NA,NA,CASSFRRGEAFF,TGTGCCAGCAGTTTCCGACGAGGAGAAGCTTTCTTT
TRBV6-2/TRBV6-3,TRBJ1-4,TRBD1,NA,CASSRTGGGEKLFF,TGTGCCAGCAGCAGGACAGGGGGCGGAGAAAAACTGTTTTTT
TRBV19,TRBJ1-1,NA,NA,CASGTGWGEAFF,TGTGCCAGTGGCACAGGGTGGGGTGAAGCTTTCTTT
TRBV21-1,TRBJ1-5,NA,NA,CASSKKSHSQPQHF,TGTGCCAGCAGCAAAAAATCTCACAGTCAGCCCCAGCATTTT
TRBV3-1/TRBV3-2,TRBJ2-3,TRBD2,NA,CASRRTSGDGRWSTDTQYF,TGTGCCAGCAGGAGGACTAGCGGGGACGGCCGGTGGAGTACAGATACGCAGTATTTT
TRBV5-1,TRBJ1-4,NA,NA,CASSWGQASNEKLFF,TGCGCCAGCAGCTGGGGACAAGCCTCTAATGAAAAACTGTTTTTT
TRBV11-3,TRBJ2-7,NA,NA,CASSLGGGAGYEQYF,TGTGCCAGCAGCTTAGGGGGGGGCGCTGGCTACGAGCAGTACTTC
TRBV15,TRBJ1-1,TRBD1,NA,CATSRGQGLLNTEAFF,TGTGCCACCAGCAGGGGACAGGGGCTCCTGAACACTGAAGCTTTCTTT
TRBV6-1,TRBJ1-6,TRBD1,NA,CASSETGGGSPLHF,TGTGCCAGCAGTGAAACAGGGGGCGGGTCACCCCTCCACTTT
TRBV2,TRBJ2-1,TRBD2,NA,CASSLKARGLAGGNEQFF,TGTGCCAGCAGCCTCAAGGCGAGAGGACTAGCGGGAGGCAATGAGCAGTTCTTC
TRBV7-2,TRBJ1-1,NA,NA,CASSFTGNTEAFF,TGTGCCAGCAGCTTTACGGGGAACACTGAAGCTTTCTTT
TRBV9,TRBJ1-1,NA,NA,CASSVTGMNTEAFF,TGTGCCAGCAGCGTGACAGGTATGAACACTGAAGCTTTCTTT
TRBV7-2,TRBJ2-7,TRBD1,NA,CASSSPTGIEDEQYF,TGTGCCAGCAGCTCCCCGACAGGGATAGAGGACGAGCAGTACTTC
TRBV5-1,TRBJ1-6,TRBD1,few,CASSSGTGGVASSPLHF,TGCGCCAGCAGCTCCGGGACAGGGGGCGTAGCAAGTTCACCCCTCCACTTT
TRBV6-6,TRBJ1-4,TRBD1,NA,CASRVDRGNEKLFF,TGTGCCAGCAGGGTCGACAGGGGGAATGAAAAACTGTTTTTT
TRBV6-5,TRBJ1-2,NA,NA,CASFSSPPYGYTF,TGTGCCAGCTTCAGTAGCCCCCCCTATGGCTACACCTTC
TRBV11-2,TRBJ2-7,NA,NA,CASSLVTHEQYF,TGTGCCAGCAGCTTGGTTACACACGAGCAGTACTTC
TRBV5-1,TRBJ2-1,TRBD2,once,CASSLGTSGSVNEQFF,TGCGCCAGCAGCTTGGGTACTAGCGGGAGCGTCAATGAGCAGTTCTTC
TRBV28,TRBJ1-6,NA,NA,CASSLEGGGNSPLHF,TGTGCCAGCAGTTTAGAGGGAGGGGGTAATTCACCCCTCCACTTT
TRBV11-1,TRBJ1-4,NA,NA,CASSPAGDEKLFF,TGTGCCAGCAGCCCAGCAGGGGATGAAAAACTGTTTTTT
TRBV7-9,TRBJ2-3,TRBD1,once,CASSLRQGRTDTQYF,TGTGCCAGCAGCTTAAGACAGGGACGCACAGATACGCAGTATTTT
TRBV3-1/TRBV3-2,TRBJ1-5,NA,NA,CASSQGQGNQPQHF,TGTGCCAGCAGCCAAGGGCAGGGCAATCAGCCCCAGCATTTT
TRBV28,TRBJ2-2,TRBD2,NA,CASSPGTSGTGGELFF,TGTGCCAGCAGCCCGGGGACTAGCGGGACGGGCGGGGAGCTGTTTTTT
TRBV21-1,TRBJ2-2,NA,NA,CASSKDDREKRFGGELFF,TGTGCCAGCAGCAAAGATGACAGGGAAAAAAGGTTCGGCGGGGAGCTGTTTTTT
TRBV7-6,TRBJ1-3,NA,NA,CASSQFSFARQGSGNTIYF,TGTGCCAGCAGTCAATTCTCCTTCGCGAGGCAGGGGTCTGGAAACACCATATATTTT
TRBV5-1,TRBJ2-5,NA,NA,CASSLGQAQETQYF,TGCGCCAGCAGCTTGGGGCAGGCTCAAGAGACCCAGTACTTC
TRBV6-1,TRBJ2-6,NA,NA,CASSESLGGSGANVLTF,TGTGCCAGCAGTGAATCGTTGGGGGGCTCTGGGGCCAACGTCCTGACTTTC
TRBV6-5,TRBJ1-6,NA,NA,CASSYSRGWSPLHF,TGTGCCAGCAGTTACTCGCGGGGTTGGTCACCCCTCCACTTT
TRBV11-2,TRBJ2-3,TRBD1,NA,CASSLDQGASDTQYF,TGTGCCAGCAGCTTAGATCAGGGGGCCTCAGATACGCAGTATTTT
TRBV7-6,TRBJ1-1,TRBD1,NA,CASSLGGPGQLNTEAFF,TGTGCCAGCAGCCTAGGGGGCCCCGGGCAGCTGAACACTGAAGCTTTCTTT
TRBV19,TRBJ2-3,TRBD2,NA,CASCGRDGLGTDTQYF,TGTGCCAGCTGCGGGAGGGACGGACTGGGCACAGATACGCAGTATTTT
TRBV2,TRBJ1-4,NA,NA,CASSAGDRTNEKLFF,TGTGCCAGCAGTGCAGGGGATAGAACTAATGAAAAACTGTTTTTT
TRBV28,TRBJ2-1,TRBD2,NA,CASSFLAGGDYNEQFF,TGTGCCAGCAGTTTTTTAGCGGGAGGGGATTACAATGAGCAGTTCTTC
TRBV4-1,TRBJ1-2,NA,once,CASSQSPGNTYGYTF,TGCGCCAGCAGCCAAAGTCCCGGGAACACCTATGGCTACACCTTC
TRBV29-1,TRBJ2-3,TRBD2,few,CSVALAGGNADTQYF,TGCAGCGTAGCACTAGCGGGAGGTAACGCAGATACGCAGTATTTT